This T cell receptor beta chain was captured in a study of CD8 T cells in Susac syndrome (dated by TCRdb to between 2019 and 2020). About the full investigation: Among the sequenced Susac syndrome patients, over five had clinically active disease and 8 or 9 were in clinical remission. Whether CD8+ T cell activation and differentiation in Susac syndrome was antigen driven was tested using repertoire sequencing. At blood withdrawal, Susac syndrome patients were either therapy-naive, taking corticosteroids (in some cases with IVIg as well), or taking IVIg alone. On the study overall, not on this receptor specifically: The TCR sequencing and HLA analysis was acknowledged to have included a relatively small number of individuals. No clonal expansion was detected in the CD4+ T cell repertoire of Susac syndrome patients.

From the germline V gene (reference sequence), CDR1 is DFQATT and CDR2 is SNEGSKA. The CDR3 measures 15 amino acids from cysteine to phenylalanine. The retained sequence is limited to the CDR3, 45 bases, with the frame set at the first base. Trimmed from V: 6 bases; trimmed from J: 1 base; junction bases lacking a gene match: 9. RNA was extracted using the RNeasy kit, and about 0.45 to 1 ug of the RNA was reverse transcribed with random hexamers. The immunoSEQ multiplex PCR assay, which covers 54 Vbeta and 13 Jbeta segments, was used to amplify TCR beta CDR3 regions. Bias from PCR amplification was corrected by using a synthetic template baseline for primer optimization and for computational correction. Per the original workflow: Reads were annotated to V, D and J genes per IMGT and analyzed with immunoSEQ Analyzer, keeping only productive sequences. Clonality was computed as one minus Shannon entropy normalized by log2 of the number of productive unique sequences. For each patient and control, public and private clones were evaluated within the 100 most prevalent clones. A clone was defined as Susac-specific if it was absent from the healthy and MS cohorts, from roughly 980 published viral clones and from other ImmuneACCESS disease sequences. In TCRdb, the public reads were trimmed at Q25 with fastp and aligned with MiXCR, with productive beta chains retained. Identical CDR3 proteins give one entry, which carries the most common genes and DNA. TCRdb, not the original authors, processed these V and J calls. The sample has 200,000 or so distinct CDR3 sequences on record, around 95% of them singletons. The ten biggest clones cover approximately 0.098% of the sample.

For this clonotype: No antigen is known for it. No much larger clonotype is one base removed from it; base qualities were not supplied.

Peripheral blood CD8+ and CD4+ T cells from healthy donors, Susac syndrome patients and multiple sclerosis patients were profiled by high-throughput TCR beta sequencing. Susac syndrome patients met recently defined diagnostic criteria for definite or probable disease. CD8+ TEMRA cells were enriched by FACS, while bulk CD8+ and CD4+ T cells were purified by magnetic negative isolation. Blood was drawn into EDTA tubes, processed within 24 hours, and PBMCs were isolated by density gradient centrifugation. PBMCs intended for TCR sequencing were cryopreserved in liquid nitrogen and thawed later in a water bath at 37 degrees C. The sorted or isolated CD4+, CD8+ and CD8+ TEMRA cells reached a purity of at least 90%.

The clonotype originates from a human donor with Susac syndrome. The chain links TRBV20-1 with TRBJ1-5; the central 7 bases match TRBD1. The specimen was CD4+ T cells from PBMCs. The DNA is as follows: TGCAGTGCGAGCAAGACAGGGTTCAGCAATCAGCCCCAGCATTTT. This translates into CSASKTGFSNQPQHF.